This T cell receptor (beta chain) was sequenced for a study of lymphopenia after photon versus proton radiotherapy. The study's findings and limits: Better survival with proton therapy was suggested as possible, not demonstrated.

The CDR3 is 13 amino acids. The V end was cut by 3 bases, the J end by 10 bases, with 12 bases between. Germline CDR1 and CDR2: SGHTA and FQGNSA. Points on this clone: Its antigen is undetermined.

Clones were sequenced by immunoSEQ multiplex PCR, and TCRdb holds only the in-frame ones, with some missing. This table holds around 64,000 clones, 80% to 95% found once. The chain joins TRBV7-2 to TRBJ1-4; D not resolved. Material: peripheral blood, obtained from a patient treated with photon-based radiotherapy. This TCR came from a woman between 35 and 50 years old with cholangiocarcinoma. CDR3 amino acids: CASSFGYSGKLFF. Here the CDR3 DNA reads TGTGCCAGCAGCTTTGGCTACAGTGGAAAACTGTTTTTT.